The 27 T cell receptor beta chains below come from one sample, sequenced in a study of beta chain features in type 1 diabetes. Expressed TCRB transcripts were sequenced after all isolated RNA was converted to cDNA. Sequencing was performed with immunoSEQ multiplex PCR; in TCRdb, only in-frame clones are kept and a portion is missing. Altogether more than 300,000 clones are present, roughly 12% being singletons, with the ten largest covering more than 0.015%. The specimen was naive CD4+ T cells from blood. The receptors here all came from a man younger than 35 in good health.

CDR3 DNA sequence: TGTGCCAGCGAGGACTCTGGGGCCAACGTCCTGACTTTC. Its protein product is CASEDSGANVLTF. This chain joins TRBV28 and TRBJ2-6; D gene ambiguous. From germline, CDR1 is MDHEN and CDR2 SYDVKM. V was shortened by 8 bases and J by 0 bases, with 5 bases between the two germline ends. CDR3 length: 13 amino acids.

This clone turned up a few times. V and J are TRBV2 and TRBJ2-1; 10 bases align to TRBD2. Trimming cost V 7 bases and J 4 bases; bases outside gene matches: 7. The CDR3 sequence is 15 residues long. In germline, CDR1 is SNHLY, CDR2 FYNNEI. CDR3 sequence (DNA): TGTGCCAGCAAACGGCCTAGCGGGAGATACAATGAGCAGTTCTTC. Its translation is CASKRPSGRYNEQFF.

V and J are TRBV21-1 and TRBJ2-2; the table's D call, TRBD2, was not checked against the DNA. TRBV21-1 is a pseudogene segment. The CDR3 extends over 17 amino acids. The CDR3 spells CASSKVRVTGGTGELFF. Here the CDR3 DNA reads TGTGCCAGCAGCAAAGTGCGCGTGACGGGAGGGACCGGGGAGCTGTTTTTT.

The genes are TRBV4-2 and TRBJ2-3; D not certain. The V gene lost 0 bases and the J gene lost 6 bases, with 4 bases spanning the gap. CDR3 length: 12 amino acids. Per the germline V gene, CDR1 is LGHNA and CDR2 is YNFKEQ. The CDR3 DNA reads TGTGCCAGCAGCCAAGAAACTGATACGCAGTATTTT. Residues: CASSQETDTQYF.

The CDR3 sequence: CASSYGQGGTQYF. Here the CDR3 DNA reads TGTGCCAGCAGTTACGGACAGGGAGGGACCCAGTACTTC. The chain employs TRBV6-6 and TRBJ2-5; 8 positions agree with TRBD1. CDR3 length: 13 residues. The V and J ends lost 2 bases and 7 bases, in that order; junction bases with no gene match: 3. Germline CDR1 and CDR2: MNHNY and SVGAGI (reference sequence).

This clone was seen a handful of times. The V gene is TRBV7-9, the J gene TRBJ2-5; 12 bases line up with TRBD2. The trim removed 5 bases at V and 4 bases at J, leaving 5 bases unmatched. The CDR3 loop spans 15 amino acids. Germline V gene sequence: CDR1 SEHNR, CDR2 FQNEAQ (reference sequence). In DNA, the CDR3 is TGTGCCAGCAGCGTACTGACTAGCGGGGGAGAGACCCAGTACTTC. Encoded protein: CASSVLTSGGETQYF.

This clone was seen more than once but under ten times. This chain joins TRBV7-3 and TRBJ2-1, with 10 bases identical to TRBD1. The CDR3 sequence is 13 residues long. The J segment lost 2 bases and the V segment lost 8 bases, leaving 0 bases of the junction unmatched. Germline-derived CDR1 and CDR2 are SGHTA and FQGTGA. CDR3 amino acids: CASGTGAYNEQFF. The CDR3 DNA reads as TGTGCCAGCGGGACAGGGGCCTACAATGAGCAGTTCTTC.

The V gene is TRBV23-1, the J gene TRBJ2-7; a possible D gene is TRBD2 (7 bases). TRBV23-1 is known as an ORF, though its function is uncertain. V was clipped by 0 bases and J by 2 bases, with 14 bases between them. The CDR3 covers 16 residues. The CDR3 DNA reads TGCGCCAGCAGTCAATCGGGGGGGCTTCTTACCTACGAGCAGTACTTC. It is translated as CASSQSGGLLTYEQYF.

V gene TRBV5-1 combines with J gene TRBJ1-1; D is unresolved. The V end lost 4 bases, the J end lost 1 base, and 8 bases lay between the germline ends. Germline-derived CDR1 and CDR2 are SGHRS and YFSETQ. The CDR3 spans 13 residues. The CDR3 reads CASSDTENTEAFF. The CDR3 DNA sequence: TGCGCCAGCAGCGATACAGAGAACACTGAAGCTTTCTTT.

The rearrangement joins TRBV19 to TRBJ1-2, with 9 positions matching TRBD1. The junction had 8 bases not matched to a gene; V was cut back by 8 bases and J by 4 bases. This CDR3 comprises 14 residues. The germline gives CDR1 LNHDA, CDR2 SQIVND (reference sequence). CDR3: CASETGGLSYGYTF. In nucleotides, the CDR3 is TGTGCCAGTGAGACAGGGGGATTGAGCTATGGCTACACCTTC.

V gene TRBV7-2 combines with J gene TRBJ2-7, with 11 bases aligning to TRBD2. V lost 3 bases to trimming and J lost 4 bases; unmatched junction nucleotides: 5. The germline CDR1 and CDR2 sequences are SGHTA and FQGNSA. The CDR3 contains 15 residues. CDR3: CASSFTSGRGYEQYF. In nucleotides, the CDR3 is TGTGCCAGCAGCTTTACTAGCGGGAGAGGGTACGAGCAGTACTTC.

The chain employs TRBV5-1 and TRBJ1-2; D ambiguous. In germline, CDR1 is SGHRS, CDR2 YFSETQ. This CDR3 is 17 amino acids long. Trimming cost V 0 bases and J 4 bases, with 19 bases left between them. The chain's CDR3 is CASSLEGRSGNGYGYTF. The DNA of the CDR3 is TGCGCCAGCAGCTTGGAAGGGCGGAGCGGGAACGGCTATGGCTACACCTTC.

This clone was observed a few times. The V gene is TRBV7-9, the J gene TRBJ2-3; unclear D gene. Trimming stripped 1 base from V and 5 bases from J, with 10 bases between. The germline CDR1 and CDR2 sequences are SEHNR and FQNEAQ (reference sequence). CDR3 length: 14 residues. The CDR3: CASSLETPGDTQYF. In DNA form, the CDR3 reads TGTGCCAGCAGCTTAGAAACTCCTGGAGATACGCAGTATTTT.

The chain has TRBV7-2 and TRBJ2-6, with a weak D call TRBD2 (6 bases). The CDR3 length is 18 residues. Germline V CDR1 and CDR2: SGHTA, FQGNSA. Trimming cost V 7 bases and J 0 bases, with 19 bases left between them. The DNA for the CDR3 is TGTGCCAGCAACAGGAGGGCAGGGCCGCTCTCTGGGGCCAACGTCCTGACTTTC. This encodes CASNRRAGPLSGANVLTF.

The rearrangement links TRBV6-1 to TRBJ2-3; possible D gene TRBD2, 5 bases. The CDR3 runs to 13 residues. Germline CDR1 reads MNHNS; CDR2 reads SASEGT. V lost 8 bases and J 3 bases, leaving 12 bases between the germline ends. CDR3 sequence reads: CASHLATTDTQYF. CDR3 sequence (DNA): TGTGCCAGCCACCTAGCCACAACAGATACGCAGTATTTT.

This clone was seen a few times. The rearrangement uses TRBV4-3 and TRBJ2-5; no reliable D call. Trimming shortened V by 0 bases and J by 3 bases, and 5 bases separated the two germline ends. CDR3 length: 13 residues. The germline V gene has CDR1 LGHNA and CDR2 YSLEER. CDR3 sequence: CASSQDIKETQYF. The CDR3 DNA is TGCGCCAGCAGCCAAGATATTAAAGAGACCCAGTACTTC.

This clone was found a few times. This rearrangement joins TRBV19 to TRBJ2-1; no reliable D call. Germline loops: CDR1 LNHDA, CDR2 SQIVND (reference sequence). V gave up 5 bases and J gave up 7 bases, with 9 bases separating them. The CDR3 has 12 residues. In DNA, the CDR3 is TGTGCCAGTAGTCTCCGACATAATGAGCAGTTCTTC. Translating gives CASSLRHNEQFF.

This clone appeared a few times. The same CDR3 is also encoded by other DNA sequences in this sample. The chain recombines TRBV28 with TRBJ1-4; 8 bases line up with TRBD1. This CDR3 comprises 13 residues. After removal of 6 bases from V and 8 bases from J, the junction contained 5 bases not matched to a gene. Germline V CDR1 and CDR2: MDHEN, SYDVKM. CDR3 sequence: CASSSGQGEKLFF. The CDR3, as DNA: TGTGCCAGCAGCTCCGGACAGGGAGAAAAACTGTTTTTT.

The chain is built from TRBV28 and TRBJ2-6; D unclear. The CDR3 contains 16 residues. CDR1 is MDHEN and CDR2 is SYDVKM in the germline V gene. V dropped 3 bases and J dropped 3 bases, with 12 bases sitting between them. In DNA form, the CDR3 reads TGTGCCAGCAGTTTTTTTCCTGGCGGTGGGGCCAACGTCCTGACTTTC. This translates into CASSFFPGGGANVLTF.

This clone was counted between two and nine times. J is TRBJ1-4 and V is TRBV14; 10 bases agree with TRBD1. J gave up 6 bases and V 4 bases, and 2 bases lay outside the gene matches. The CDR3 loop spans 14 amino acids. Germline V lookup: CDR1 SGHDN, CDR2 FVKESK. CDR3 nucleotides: TGTGCCAGCAGCCGGGACAGGGGCTATGAAAAACTGTTTTTT. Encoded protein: CASSRDRGYEKLFF. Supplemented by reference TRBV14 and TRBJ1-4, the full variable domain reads EAGVTQFPSHSVIEKGQTVTLRCDPISGHDNLYWYRRVMGKEIKFLLHFVKESKQDESGMPNNRFLAERTGGTYSTLKVQPAELEDSGVYFCASSRDRGYEKLFFGSGTQLSVL.

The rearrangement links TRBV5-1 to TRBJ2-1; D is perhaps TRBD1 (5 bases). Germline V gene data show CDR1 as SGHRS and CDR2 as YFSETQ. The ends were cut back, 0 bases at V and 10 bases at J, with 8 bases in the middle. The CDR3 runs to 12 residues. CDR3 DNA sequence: TGCGCCAGCAGCTTGGAGGGGTCAGAGCAGTTCTTC. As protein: CASSLEGSEQFF.

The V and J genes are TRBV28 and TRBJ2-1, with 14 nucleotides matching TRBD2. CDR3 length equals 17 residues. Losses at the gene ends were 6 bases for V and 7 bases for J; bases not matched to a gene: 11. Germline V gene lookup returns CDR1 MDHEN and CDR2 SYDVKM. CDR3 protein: CASSAPGLAGVRNEQFF. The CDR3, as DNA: TGTGCCAGCAGCGCACCGGGACTAGCGGGAGTAAGGAATGAGCAGTTCTTC. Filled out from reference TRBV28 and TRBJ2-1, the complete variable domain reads DVKVTQSSRYLVKRTGEKVFLECVQDMDHENMFWYRQDPGLGLRLIYFSYDVKMKEKGDIPEGYSVSREKKERFSLILESASTNQTSMYLCASSAPGLAGVRNEQFFGPGTRLTVL.

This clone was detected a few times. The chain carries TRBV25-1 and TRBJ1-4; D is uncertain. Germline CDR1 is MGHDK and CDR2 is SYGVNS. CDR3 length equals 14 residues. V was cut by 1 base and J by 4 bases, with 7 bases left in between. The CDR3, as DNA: TGTGCCAGCAGTGAATTTGGCTTTAATGAAAAACTGTTTTTT. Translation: CASSEFGFNEKLFF. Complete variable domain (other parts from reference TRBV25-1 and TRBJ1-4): EADIYQTPRYLVIGTGKKITLECSQTMGHDKMYWYQQDPGMELHLIHYSYGVNSTEKGDLSSESTVSRIRTEHFPLTLESARPSHTSQYLCASSEFGFNEKLFFGSGTQLSVL.

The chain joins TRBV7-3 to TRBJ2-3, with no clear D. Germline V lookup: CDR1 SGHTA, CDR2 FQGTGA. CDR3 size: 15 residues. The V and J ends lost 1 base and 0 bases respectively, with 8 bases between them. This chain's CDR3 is CASSLNPVSTDTQYF. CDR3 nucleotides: TGTGCCAGCAGCTTAAATCCGGTCAGCACAGATACGCAGTATTTT.

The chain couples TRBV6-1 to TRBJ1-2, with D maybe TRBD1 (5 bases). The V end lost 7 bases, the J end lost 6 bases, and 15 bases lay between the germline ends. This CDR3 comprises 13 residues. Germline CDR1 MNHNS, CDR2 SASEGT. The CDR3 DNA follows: TGTGCCAGCAACGGGCCCAGGGAGGATGGCTACACCTTC. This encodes CASNGPREDGYTF.

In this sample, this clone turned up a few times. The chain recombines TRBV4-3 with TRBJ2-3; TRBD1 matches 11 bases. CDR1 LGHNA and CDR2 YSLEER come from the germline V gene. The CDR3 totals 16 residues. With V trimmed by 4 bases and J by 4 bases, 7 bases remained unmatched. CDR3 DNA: TGCGCCAGCAGCCCCTATCGGACAGGGGGCTCAGATACGCAGTATTTT. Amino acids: CASSPYRTGGSDTQYF.

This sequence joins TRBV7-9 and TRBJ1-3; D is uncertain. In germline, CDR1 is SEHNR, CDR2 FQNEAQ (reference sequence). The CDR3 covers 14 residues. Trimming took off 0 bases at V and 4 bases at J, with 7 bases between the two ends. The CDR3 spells CASSLASEGNTIYF. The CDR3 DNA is TGTGCCAGCAGCTTAGCGAGCGAGGGAAACACCATATATTTT.